This T cell receptor beta chain originates from a study of shared clonotypes between healthy human individuals. Notes on the study in general: Around 5.3% of naive CD4 clonotypes were shared across four donors.

The run depth of the assay was deep. Each sorted subset replicate got 200 ng genomic DNA, roughly 27,000 genomes. Clones were read by immunoSEQ multiplex PCR, and TCRdb kept only the in-frame ones, dropping some. The sample carries over 1.5 million clones, approximately 98% recorded once. With regard to this clone: Its antigen is not known.

The clonotype originates from a man aged 25-45 years in good health. Sequenced sample: naive CD4+ T cells sorted from blood. This sample's subset: CD45RA+ positively selected.

The DNA for the CDR3 is TGTGCCAGCTCACCCGTAGGATACGCCTACGAGCAGTACTTC. Its translation: CASSPVGYAYEQYF. The V and J genes are TRBV18 and TRBJ2-7; D unresolved. V lost 3 bases and J lost 2, with 11 bases in between. This CDR3 region has 14 residues. Germline assignment: CDR1 KGHSH and CDR2 LQKENI.